This TCR beta chain was recorded in a study of blood T cells in healthy people across ages. Total RNA, at least 5.5 micrograms per sample, came from PBMCs. Sample-barcoded 5' priming and a J-beta primer mix drove a second PCR of 7 to 11 cycles. MiXCR, run by TCRdb on the 5' RACE reads, gives a single entry per CDR3 protein. Found here are roughly 1,500,000 distinct CDR3 sequences, around 42% of them singletons; the top ten hold 6.5% to 10%. What was sequenced was blood. This receptor was identified in a woman aged 18-29 years in good health.

The CDR3 region has the DNA TGTGCCAGCAGTGAAATCCTCTCCATTGACAGGGGAAATGGCTACACCTTC. Translated: CASSEILSIDRGNGYTF. The chain links TRBV2 to TRBJ1-2; 8 positions agree with TRBD1. Looked up from germline, CDR1 is SNHLY and CDR2 is FYNNEI. V lost 2 bases and J lost 6; bases outside the gene matches: 14. The CDR3 is 17 amino acids.